A selection of T cell receptor beta chains follows, all from one sample in a study of blood T cell repertoires in COVID-19. Only in-frame clones appear in the TCRdb table, and some are missing; sequencing was by immunoSEQ multiplex PCR. Of approximately 500,000 clones listed, around 90% are singletons. Sequences were obtained from peripheral blood. The source is a woman aged 50 to 60 with COVID-19, enrolled during active disease. CDR3s include the opening cysteine and the closing phenylalanine or tryptophan. Each record gives: V gene, J gene, clone size, D gene, CDR3 DNA, CDR3 protein. A D gene is named only where the DNA matches it firmly. Clone size appears in some rows only: once, few, many, or a class for an expanded clone.

>TRBV6-1|TRBJ1-5|.|TRBD1
TGTGCCAGCAGTGAGACAGGGATTCAGCCCCAGCATTTT
CASSETGIQPQHF
>TRBV19|TRBJ1-2|.|.
TGTGCCAGTAGTACCCCGACAGGATCTCACTATGGCTACACCTTC
CASSTPTGSHYGYTF
>TRBV7-9|TRBJ2-7|.|.
TGTGCCAGCAGCTCTTTGGGGCGCGAGCAGTACTTC
CASSSLGREQYF
>TRBV11-2|TRBJ1-6|.|TRBD1
TGTGCCAGCAGCTTAGATCTAACCAGGACAGGGAACAATTCACCCCTCCACTTT
CASSLDLTRTGNNSPLHF
>TRBV19|TRBJ2-7|few|TRBD2
TGTGCCAGTAGCCCCAGCGGGGGGCACTACGAGCAGTACTTC
CASSPSGGHYEQYF
>TRBV11-3|TRBJ2-3|.|.
TGTGCCAGCAGCCGTTCTACTAGCACAGATACGCAGTATTTT
CASSRSTSTDTQYF
>TRBV19|TRBJ1-2|once|.
TGTGCCAGTAGTAACCCACAGGGAGATAACTATGGCTACACCTTC
CASSNPQGDNYGYTF
>TRBV4-1|TRBJ1-5|.|TRBD1
TGCGCCAGCAGCCTAGACCGGACAGGCCAGCCCCAGCATTTT
CASSLDRTGQPQHF
>TRBV9|TRBJ1-1|.|.
TGTGCCAGCAGCGTATCCGGTGGGAACACTGAAGCTTTCTTT
CASSVSGGNTEAFF
>TRBV6-6|TRBJ1-2|.|.
TGTGCCAGCAGTTACTGGGCAGGGAACTATGGCTACACCTTC
CASSYWAGNYGYTF
>TRBV5-1|TRBJ2-5|.|.
TGCGCCAGCAGCTTGAACCCGAGTAACCAAGAGACCCAGTACTTC
CASSLNPSNQETQYF
>TRBV5-4|TRBJ2-5|.|TRBD1
TGTGCCAGCAGCTCGGGACAGCTCCAAGAGACCCAGTACTTC
CASSSGQLQETQYF
>TRBV29-1|TRBJ1-2|.|TRBD1
TGCAGCGTTGGAGAGGGGGCGGGTGGCTACACCTTC
CSVGEGAGGYTF
>TRBV4-1|TRBJ2-2|once|TRBD1
TGCGCCAGCAGCCACGGACAGGGGAACACCGGGGAGCTGTTTTTT
CASSHGQGNTGELFF
>TRBV5-5|TRBJ2-3|.|.
TGTGCCAGCAGCTTCGATGGAGGGAGAGATACGCAGTATTTT
CASSFDGGRDTQYF
>TRBV2|TRBJ2-7|.|.
TGTGCCAGCAGGCCGGTCCGGGAGCAGTACTTC
CASRPVREQYF
>TRBV18|TRBJ1-5|once|.
TGTGCCAGCTCACAGGGCCCCATGGGGGCAGGTCAGCCCCAGCATTTT
CASSQGPMGAGQPQHF
>TRBV6-5|TRBJ1-1|.|.
TGTGCCAGCAGCCCCCCGTGGAACACTGAAGCTTTCTTT
CASSPPWNTEAFF
>TRBV5-1|TRBJ1-1|.|TRBD1
TGCGCCAGCAGCTTAGACAGGGTTGGCGGTGACACTGAAGCTTTCTTT
CASSLDRVGGDTEAFF
>TRBV7-9|TRBJ2-7|.|TRBD1
TGTGCCAGCAGCCCGAGTGGACAGGCCAACGAGCAGTACTTC
CASSPSGQANEQYF
>TRBV28|TRBJ1-1|.|.
TGTGCCAGCAGACCCTCCCGACTCGAAGCTTTCTTT
CASRPSRLEAFF